This entry is about one T cell receptor beta chain. This sample is drawn from a study of cytomegalovirus exposure and HLA in healthy donors. Germline assignment: CDR1 SGHTA and CDR2 FQGNSA. V was pared by 2 bases and J by 8 bases, with 16 bases between. The CDR3 is 15 residues long. The protocol was immunoSEQ multiplex PCR, while the TCRdb copy is restricted to in-frame clones and leaves out a portion. The top ten hold approximately 3.3% of the sample, which has around 130,000 clones, nearly 90% seen once. This clonotype was obtained from a man under 40 in good health and CMV-seronegative. Sequences were obtained from PBMCs. The V call is TRBV7-2, the J call TRBJ1-3; D remains unclear. The DNA for the CDR3 is TGTGCCAGCAGCTTAACCCCTGTTATGGCGGACACCATATATTTT. Protein: CASSLTPVMADTIYF.